The source of this T cell receptor (beta chain) is a study of siplizumab effects on memory and regulatory T cells. Broader study findings: Reactions containing siplizumab showed mappable alloreactive CD4+ clones averaging about 66% Treg-derived, versus 26.9% in controls. Alloreactive sequences from unstimulated CD4+ memory cells fell significantly with siplizumab.

Concerning this clone itself: Its antigen is still unknown.

Assaying covered about 10^5 TCR templates per sample. Libraries were prepared by immunoSEQ multiplex PCR; TCRdb keeps only in-frame clonotypes and omits some of them. The table lists approximately 91,000 clones, around 95% of them singletons. V lost 2 bases and J lost 5; bases outside the gene matches: 4. The CDR3 spans 15 residues. Per the germline V gene, CDR1 is SGHTA and CDR2 is FQGTGA. The V gene is TRBV7-3, the J gene TRBJ2-3; 10 nucleotides align to TRBD2. The source of this sequence is a human donor in good health. The sample comprised CD8+ T cells sorted from blood. The CDR3: CASSLLAGVIDTQYF. CDR3 nucleotide sequence: TGTGCCAGCAGCTTACTAGCGGGAGTGATAGATACGCAGTATTTT.